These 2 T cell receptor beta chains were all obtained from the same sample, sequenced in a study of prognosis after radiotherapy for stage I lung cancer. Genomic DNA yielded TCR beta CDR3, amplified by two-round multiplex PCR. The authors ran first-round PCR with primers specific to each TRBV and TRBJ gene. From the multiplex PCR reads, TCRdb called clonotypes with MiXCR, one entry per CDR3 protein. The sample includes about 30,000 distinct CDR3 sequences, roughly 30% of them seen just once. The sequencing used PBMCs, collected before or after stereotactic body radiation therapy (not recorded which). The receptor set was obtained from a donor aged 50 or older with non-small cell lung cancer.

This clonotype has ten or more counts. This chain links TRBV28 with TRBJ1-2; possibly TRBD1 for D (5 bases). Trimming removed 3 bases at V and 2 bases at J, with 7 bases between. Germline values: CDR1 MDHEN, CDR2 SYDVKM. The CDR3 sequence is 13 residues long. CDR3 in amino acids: CASSLTENYGYTF. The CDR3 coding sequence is TGTGCCAGCAGTTTGACAGAGAACTATGGCTACACCTTC.

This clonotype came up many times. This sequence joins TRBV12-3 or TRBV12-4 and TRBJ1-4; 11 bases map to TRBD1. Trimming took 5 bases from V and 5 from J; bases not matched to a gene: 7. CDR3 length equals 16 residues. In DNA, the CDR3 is TGTGCCAGCAGTCCAGGGGGGACAGGGGGGAATGAAAAACTGTTTTTT. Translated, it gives CASSPGGTGGNEKLFF.